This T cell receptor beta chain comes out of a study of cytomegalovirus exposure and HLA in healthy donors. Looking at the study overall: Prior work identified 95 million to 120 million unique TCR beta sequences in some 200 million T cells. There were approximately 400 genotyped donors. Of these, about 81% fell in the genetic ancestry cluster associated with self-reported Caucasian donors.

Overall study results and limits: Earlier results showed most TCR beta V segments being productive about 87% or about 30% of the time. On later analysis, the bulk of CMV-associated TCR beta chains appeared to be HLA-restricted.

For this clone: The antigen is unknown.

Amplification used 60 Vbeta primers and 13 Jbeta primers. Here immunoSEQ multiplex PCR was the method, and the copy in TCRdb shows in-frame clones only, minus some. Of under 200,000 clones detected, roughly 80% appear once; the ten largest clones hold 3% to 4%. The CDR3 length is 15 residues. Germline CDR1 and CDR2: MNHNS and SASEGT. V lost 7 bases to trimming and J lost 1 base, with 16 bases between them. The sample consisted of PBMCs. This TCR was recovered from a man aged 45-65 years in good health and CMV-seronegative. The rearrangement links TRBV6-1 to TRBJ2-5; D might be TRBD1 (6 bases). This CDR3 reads CASTRGQEIQETQYF. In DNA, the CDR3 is TGTGCCAGCACCAGGGGCCAAGAGATCCAAGAGACCCAGTACTTC.